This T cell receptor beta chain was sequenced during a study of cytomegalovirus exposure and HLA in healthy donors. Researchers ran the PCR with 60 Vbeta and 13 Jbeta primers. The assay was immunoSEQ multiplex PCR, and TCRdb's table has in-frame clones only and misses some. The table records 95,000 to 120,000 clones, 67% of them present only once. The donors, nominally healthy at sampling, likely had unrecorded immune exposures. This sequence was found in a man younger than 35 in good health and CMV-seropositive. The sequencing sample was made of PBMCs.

DNA of the CDR3: TGTGCCAGCAGAGTACGCAGGGCAACCGACGAGCAGTACTTC. It encodes CASRVRRATDEQYF. The rearrangement uses TRBV6-1 and TRBJ2-7; possibly TRBD1 for D (5 bases). Per the germline V gene, CDR1 is MNHNS and CDR2 is SASEGT. CDR3 length: 14 amino acids. Trimming left V 6 bases short and J 5 bases short, with 17 bases between.